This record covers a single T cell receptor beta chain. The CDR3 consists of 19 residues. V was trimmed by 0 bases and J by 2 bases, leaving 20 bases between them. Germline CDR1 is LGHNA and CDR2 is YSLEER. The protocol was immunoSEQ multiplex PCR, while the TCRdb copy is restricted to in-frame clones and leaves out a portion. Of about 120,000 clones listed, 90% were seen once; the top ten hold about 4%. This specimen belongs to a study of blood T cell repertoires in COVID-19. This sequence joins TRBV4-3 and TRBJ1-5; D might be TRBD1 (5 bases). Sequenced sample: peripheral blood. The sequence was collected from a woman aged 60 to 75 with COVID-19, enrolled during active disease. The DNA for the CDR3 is TGCGCCAGCAGCCAAGACCCTCCCCGGGGGGTCGTGGGCAATCAGCCCCAGCATTTT. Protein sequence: CASSQDPPRGVVGNQPQHF.